A single sample is the source of the 30 T cell receptor beta chains below, sequenced in a study of Tregs in tolerant kidney transplant recipients. Clones were read by immunoSEQ multiplex PCR, and TCRdb kept only the in-frame ones, dropping some. The data hold some 88,000 clones, with more than 90% observed a single time. The material sequenced was CD8+ T cells from blood. The receptors derive from a human donor in good health.

This clone was seen only a few times. The rearrangement uses TRBV11-2 and TRBJ2-1; 14 nucleotides match TRBD2. The CDR3 loop spans 18 amino acids. V lost 5 bases to trimming and J lost 1 base; unmatched junction nucleotides: 7. In germline, CDR1 is SGHAT, CDR2 FQNNGV. The chain's CDR3 is CASSPLTSGGASYNEQFF. The CDR3 DNA reads as TGTGCCAGCAGCCCTTTGACTAGCGGGGGGGCTTCCTACAATGAGCAGTTCTTC. Together with reference TRBV11-2 and TRBJ2-1, the CDR3 gives the full variable domain: EAGVAQSPRYKIIEKRQSVAFWCNPISGHATLYWYQQILGQGPKLLIQFQNNGVVDDSQLPKDRFSAERLKGVDSTLKIQPAKLEDSAVYLCASSPLTSGGASYNEQFFGPGTRLTVL.

The chain combines TRBV27 with TRBJ1-2; 10 bases map to TRBD1. The germline gives CDR1 MNHEY, CDR2 SMNVEV (reference sequence). Trimming took 2 bases from V and 4 from J; bases not matched to a gene: 13. The CDR3 length is 18 residues. CDR3 sequence reads: CASSLNLGTGEDRYGYTF. CDR3 nucleotide sequence: TGTGCCAGCAGTTTAAATTTGGGGACAGGGGAGGATCGCTATGGCTACACCTTC.

The rearrangement uses TRBV6-5 and TRBJ1-6, with 8 positions matching TRBD1. Germline V gene sequence: CDR1 MNHEY, CDR2 SVGAGI. The CDR3 loop spans 15 amino acids. Trimming took 6 bases from V and 4 from J; bases not matched to a gene: 5. For the CDR3, the DNA is TGTGCCAGCAGCCGGGGGACAGGTTATAATTCACCCCTCCACTTT. Its translation: CASSRGTGYNSPLHF.

The CDR3 bases are TGTGCCAGCGGGGGACAATCCGAGAGCACAGATACGCAGTATTTT. It yields the protein CASGGQSESTDTQYF. V usage is TRBV21-1 and J usage is TRBJ2-3; the table's D call TRBD1 went unverified against the DNA. TRBV21-1 is classified as a pseudogene. This CDR3 is 15 amino acids long.

This clone was recorded once. The chain carries TRBV10-3 and TRBJ2-1; 7 bases align to TRBD2. The length of the CDR3 is 17 residues. J was trimmed by 5 bases and V by 0 bases; bases with no gene match: 10. Germline V gene data show CDR1 as ENHRY and CDR2 as SYGVKD. The CDR3 here is CAISESAASGDNNEQFF. As DNA, the CDR3 is TGTGCCATCAGTGAGTCAGCGGCTAGCGGAGATAACAATGAGCAGTTCTTC.

The chain joins TRBV2 to TRBJ2-7; no firm D call. This CDR3 contains 11 residues. The germline gives CDR1 SNHLY, CDR2 FYNNEI. V lost 2 bases and J 10 bases, leaving 9 bases between the germline ends. The DNA for the CDR3 is TGTGCCAGCAGTGAAAGGATTGCTCAGTACTTC. Its protein product is CASSERIAQYF.

The chain carries TRBV7-9 and TRBJ2-1; 8 bases line up with TRBD2. This CDR3 has 14 residues. The J segment lost 2 bases and the V segment lost 7 bases, leaving 4 bases of the junction unmatched. Looked up from germline, CDR1 is SEHNR and CDR2 is FQNEAQ (reference sequence). CDR3 in amino acids: CASTEREPYNEQFF. The CDR3 DNA reads as TGTGCCAGCACCGAGCGGGAGCCCTACAATGAGCAGTTCTTC.

In this sample, this clone turned up once. The rearrangement joins TRBV6-1 to TRBJ1-1, with 8 bases matching TRBD1. The CDR3 runs to 14 residues. The germline gives CDR1 MNHNS, CDR2 SASEGT. The V segment lost 4 bases and the J segment 1 base; nucleotides outside the gene matches: 2. This CDR3 is CASSVGQENTEAFF. The DNA for the CDR3 is TGTGCCAGCAGTGTGGGACAGGAGAACACTGAAGCTTTCTTT.

This clone was seen a single time. The J gene is TRBJ1-1, the V gene TRBV6-5; D is possibly TRBD1 (5 bases). There are 14 residues in the CDR3. CDR1 MNHEY and CDR2 SVGAGI come from the germline V gene. Deletions cut 3 bases from V and 0 bases from J, with 8 bases between. CDR3 bases: TGTGCCAGCAGTTATGCGGACATGAACACTGAAGCTTTCTTT. It translates to CASSYADMNTEAFF.

The CDR3 DNA is TGTGCCAGCGGAGACTACGAGCAGTACTTC. Translation: CASGDYEQYF. The rearrangement uses TRBV9 and TRBJ2-7; D not resolved. Trimming pared 7 bases from V and 3 bases from J, leaving 5 bases between. The CDR3 contains 10 residues. Germline CDR1 and CDR2: SGDLS and YYNGEE.

V and J are TRBV19 and TRBJ2-7; 11 bases line up with TRBD1. The CDR3 totals 15 residues. Germline CDR1 and CDR2: LNHDA and SQIVND (reference sequence). V lost 6 bases to trimming and J lost 4 bases; unmatched junction nucleotides: 8. CDR3: CASSPAGTGGYEQYF. CDR3 coding DNA: TGTGCCAGTAGCCCCGCCGGGACAGGGGGTTACGAGCAGTACTTC.

The V gene is TRBV5-1, the J gene TRBJ1-1; D is undetermined. The length of the CDR3 is 13 residues. V shed 1 base and J shed 4 bases, with 8 bases lying between them. Per germline, CDR1 SGHRS and CDR2 YFSETQ. CDR3 region: CASSLRWGTEAFF. In nucleotides, the CDR3 is TGCGCCAGCAGCTTGAGGTGGGGCACTGAAGCTTTCTTT.

The chain is built from TRBV9 and TRBJ1-2, with 11 bases that match TRBD1. J lost 3 bases, V lost 0 bases, and 7 bases had no gene match. The CDR3 loop spans 17 amino acids. Germline V gene sequence: CDR1 SGDLS, CDR2 YYNGEE. The CDR3 is CASSVVPGTGGDYGYTF. The DNA of the CDR3 is TGTGCCAGCAGCGTAGTACCGGGGACAGGGGGGGACTATGGCTACACCTTC.

This clone was seen once. This chain uses TRBV4-1 with TRBJ2-7; D is perhaps TRBD1 or TRBD2 (5 bases each). V dropped 1 base and J dropped 6 bases, with 10 bases sitting between them. This CDR3 comprises 13 residues. Germline-derived CDR1 and CDR2 are MGHRA and YSYEKL. CDR3 loop: CASSQVKGREQYF. The DNA for the CDR3 is TGCGCCAGCAGCCAAGTCAAGGGACGCGAGCAGTACTTC.

This chain connects TRBV18 to TRBJ1-1; tentatively, D is TRBD1 (6 bases). This CDR3 region has 17 residues. Germline V lookup: CDR1 KGHSH, CDR2 LQKENI. Trimming removed 0 bases at V and 5 bases at J, with 19 bases between. CDR3 sequence (DNA): TGTGCCAGCTCACCACCGGCCCAGCCCCGAAGGGGGACTGAAGCTTTCTTT. It translates to CASSPPAQPRRGTEAFF.

This chain uses TRBV27 with TRBJ2-3, with 7 bases lining up with TRBD1. The CDR3 runs 13 residues. Germline lookup yields CDR1 MNHEY and CDR2 SMNVEV (reference sequence). The J segment lost 4 bases and the V segment lost 6 bases, leaving 4 bases of the junction unmatched. This CDR3 reads CASSSGGPDTQYF. DNA for the CDR3: TGTGCCAGCAGCTCAGGGGGTCCAGATACGCAGTATTTT.

The rearrangement joins TRBV29-1 to TRBJ2-2; D may match TRBD1 or TRBD2 (5 bases each). The CDR3 length is 13 residues. V was clipped by 7 bases and J by 2 bases, with 11 bases between them. CDR1 and CDR2 (germline): SQVTM, ANQGSEA. The chain's CDR3 is CSAAGANTGELFF. CDR3 nucleotide sequence: TGCAGCGCTGCCGGGGCCAACACCGGGGAGCTGTTTTTT.

This chain links TRBV5-6 with TRBJ2-7; 9 positions match TRBD1. CDR3 length: 14 amino acids. CDR1 and CDR2 (germline): SGHDT, YYEEEE. J was trimmed by 5 bases and V by 3 bases; bases with no gene match: 6. CDR3 bases: TGTGCCAGCAGCTGGGGACAGGGTGTCCACGAGCAGTACTTC. Encoded protein: CASSWGQGVHEQYF.

This clone was observed a few times. The V call is TRBV27, the J call TRBJ2-6; no clear D gene. The CDR3 extends over 14 amino acids. V lost 2 bases to trimming and J lost 0 bases, with 2 bases between them. Germline assignment: CDR1 MNHEY and CDR2 SMNVEV (reference sequence). CDR3 in DNA: TGTGCCAGCAGTTTAAGCTCTGGGGCCAACGTCCTGACTTTC. Amino acid sequence: CASSLSSGANVLTF.

CDR3 sequence (DNA): TGCGCCAGCAGTGAAGGCAGCTACAATGAGCAGTTCTTC. It yields the protein CASSEGSYNEQFF. This chain uses TRBV10-2 with TRBJ2-1; D remains ambiguous. Germline assignment: CDR1 WSHSY and CDR2 SAAADI. Between the trimmed V and J ends, which lost 3 bases and 3 bases, there was a span of 6 bases. The CDR3 runs to 13 residues.

The J gene is TRBJ2-5, the V gene TRBV25-1, with D perhaps matching TRBD1 (5 bases). The CDR3 is 16 amino acids. The germline V and J ends were trimmed by 2 bases and 2 bases, with 15 bases remaining between them. Germline V gene lookup returns CDR1 MGHDK and CDR2 SYGVNS. The CDR3 DNA reads TGTGCCAGCAGTGAAGTCCACCAGGGATTACAAGAGACCCAGTACTTC. Amino acids: CASSEVHQGLQETQYF.

This clone was recorded once. The chain recombines TRBV6-6 with TRBJ2-3; D is unresolved. Germline CDR1 and CDR2: MNHNY and SVGAGI (reference sequence). The CDR3 has 15 amino acids. The V and J ends lost 0 bases and 5 bases respectively, with 12 bases between them. CDR3 amino acids: CASSYSVETQDTQYF. As DNA, the CDR3 is TGTGCCAGCAGTTACTCAGTTGAGACCCAAGATACGCAGTATTTT.

V is TRBV27 and J is TRBJ2-1; 7 nucleotides line up with TRBD2. This CDR3 spans 18 amino acids. The trim removed 6 bases at V and 0 bases at J, leaving 14 bases unmatched. Germline V gene lookup returns CDR1 MNHEY and CDR2 SMNVEV (reference sequence). CDR3 nucleotides: TGTGCCAGCAGCCCCACGGGGGGAGGACTAAGCTCCTACAATGAGCAGTTCTTC. Translating it yields CASSPTGGGLSSYNEQFF.

The table lists this clone with a count of one. The V and J genes are TRBV6-4 and TRBJ1-2; 7 bases are a match to TRBD1. This CDR3 spans 13 amino acids. V was clipped by 6 bases and J by 8 bases; unmatched bases: 9. Germline loops: CDR1 MRHNA, CDR2 SNTAGT. The CDR3 DNA reads TGTGCCAGCAGCCTGACAGGGTTCGAGGGCTACACCTTC. It specifies CASSLTGFEGYTF.

This clone occurred once. The rearrangement links TRBV6-1 to TRBJ2-5, with 13 bases aligning to TRBD2. V lost 7 bases, J lost 4 bases, and 6 bases stayed unmatched. In germline, CDR1 is MNHNS, CDR2 SASEGT. The CDR3 loop spans 15 amino acids. CDR3 in amino acids: CASTRTSGSGETQYF. In nucleotides, the CDR3 is TGTGCCAGCACCCGGACTAGCGGGAGTGGAGAGACCCAGTACTTC.

The gene calls are TRBV4-1 and TRBJ2-1; tentatively, D is TRBD2 (6 bases). CDR1 is MGHRA, CDR2 YSYEKL, per germline. This CDR3 has 16 amino acids. Trimming cost V 2 bases and J 0 bases, with 11 bases left between them. The CDR3 loop reads CASSQSGASSYNEQFF. The CDR3, as DNA: TGCGCCAGCAGCCAATCGGGAGCAAGCTCCTACAATGAGCAGTTCTTC.

This clone has just one count. This sequence joins TRBV27 and TRBJ2-1, with TRBD1 matching 9 bases. Germline V lookup: CDR1 MNHEY, CDR2 SMNVEV (reference sequence). Trimming at V came to 0 bases and at J to 8 bases, leaving 8 bases not matched to a gene. The CDR3 length is 16 residues. The CDR3 DNA reads as TGTGCCAGCAGTTTATCGGCCGGGACAGGGTATTATGAGCAGTTCTTC. This translates into CASSLSAGTGYYEQFF.

The rearrangement joins TRBV10-2 to TRBJ2-2; D gene uncertain. This CDR3 is 18 amino acids long. Between the trimmed V and J ends, which lost 2 bases and 8 bases, there was a span of 24 bases. Per the germline V gene, CDR1 is WSHSY and CDR2 is SAAADI. Here the CDR3 reads CASSESGSGRPFSGELFF. In DNA, the CDR3 is TGCGCCAGCAGTGAGAGTGGCTCGGGCAGACCTTTTTCTGGGGAGCTGTTTTTT.

The V and J genes are TRBV5-1 and TRBJ1-1, with a tentative D call TRBD1 (6 bases). Deletions cut 4 bases from V and 3 bases from J, with 19 bases between. This CDR3 comprises 16 residues. The germline V gene encodes CDR1 SGHRS and CDR2 YFSETQ. Here the CDR3 reads CASSANREAPHTEAFF. CDR3 in DNA: TGCGCCAGCAGCGCGAACAGGGAGGCTCCTCACACTGAAGCTTTCTTT.

This clone was seen only once. J is TRBJ1-5 and V is TRBV27; possibly TRBD1 for D (5 bases). CDR1 MNHEY and CDR2 SMNVEV come from the germline V gene (reference sequence). Trimming stripped 6 bases from V and 14 bases from J, with 14 bases between. The length of the CDR3 is 11 residues. The DNA for the CDR3 is TGTGCCAGCAGGGCGGGGGGGGGAGAGCATTTT. Translation gives CASRAGGGEHF.